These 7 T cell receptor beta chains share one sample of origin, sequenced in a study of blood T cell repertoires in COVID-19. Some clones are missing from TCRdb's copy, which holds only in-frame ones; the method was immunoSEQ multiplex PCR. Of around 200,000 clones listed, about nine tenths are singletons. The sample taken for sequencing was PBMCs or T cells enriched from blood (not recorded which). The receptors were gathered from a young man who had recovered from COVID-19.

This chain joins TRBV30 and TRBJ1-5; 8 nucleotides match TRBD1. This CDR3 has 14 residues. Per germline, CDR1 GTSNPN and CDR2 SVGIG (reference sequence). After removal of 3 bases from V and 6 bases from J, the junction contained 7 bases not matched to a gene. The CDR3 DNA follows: TGTGCCTGGAGCCCAGGGGGCCCAGGTCAGCCCCAGCATTTT. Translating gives CAWSPGGPGQPQHF.

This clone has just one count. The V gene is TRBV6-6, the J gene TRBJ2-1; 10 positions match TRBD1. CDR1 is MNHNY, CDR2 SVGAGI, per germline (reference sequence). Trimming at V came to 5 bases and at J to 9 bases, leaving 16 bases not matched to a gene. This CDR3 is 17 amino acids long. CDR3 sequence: CASSRYQRQGALVEQFF. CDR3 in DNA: TGTGCCAGCAGTAGATACCAAAGACAGGGGGCATTGGTTGAGCAGTTCTTC.

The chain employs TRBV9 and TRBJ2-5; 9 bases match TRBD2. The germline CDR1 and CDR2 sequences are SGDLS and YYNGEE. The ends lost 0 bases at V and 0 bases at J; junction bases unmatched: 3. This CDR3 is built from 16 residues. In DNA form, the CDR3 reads TGTGCCAGCAGCGTAGAACCTAGCGGGGACCAAGAGACCCAGTACTTC. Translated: CASSVEPSGDQETQYF.

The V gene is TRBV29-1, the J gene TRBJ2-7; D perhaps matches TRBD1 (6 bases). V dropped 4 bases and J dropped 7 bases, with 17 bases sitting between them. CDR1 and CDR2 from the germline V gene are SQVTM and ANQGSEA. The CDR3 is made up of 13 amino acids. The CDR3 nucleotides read TGCAGCGTTGGGTTAGGGGGTCATGGGGAGCAGTACTTC. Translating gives CSVGLGGHGEQYF.

CDR3 bases: TGTGCCAGCAGCTTAGATTATAGAGGCAGGGGGAATCAGCCCCAGCATTTT. Translating gives CASSLDYRGRGNQPQHF. V is TRBV11-2 and J is TRBJ1-5; 7 bases align to TRBD1. The V segment lost 0 bases and the J segment 4 bases; nucleotides outside the gene matches: 9. This CDR3 comprises 17 residues. Germline CDR1 is SGHAT and CDR2 is FQNNGV.

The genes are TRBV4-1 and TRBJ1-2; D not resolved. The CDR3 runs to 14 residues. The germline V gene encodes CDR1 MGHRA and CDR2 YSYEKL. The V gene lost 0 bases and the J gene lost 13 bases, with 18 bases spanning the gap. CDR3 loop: CASSQDSGSDVATF. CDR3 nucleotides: TGCGCCAGCAGCCAAGATTCAGGTTCAGACGTCGCCACCTTC.

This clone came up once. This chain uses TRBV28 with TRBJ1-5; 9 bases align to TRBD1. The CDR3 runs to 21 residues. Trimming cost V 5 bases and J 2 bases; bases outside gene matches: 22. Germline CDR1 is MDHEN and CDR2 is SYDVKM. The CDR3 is CASSPIHRDREPRVGNQPQHF. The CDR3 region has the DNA TGTGCCAGCAGTCCAATTCACCGGGACAGGGAGCCCAGGGTGGGCAATCAGCCCCAGCATTTT.